One and the same sample provided the 13 T cell receptor beta chains below, sequenced in a study of T cell responses to AZD1222 COVID-19 vaccine. The protocol was immunoSEQ multiplex PCR, while the TCRdb copy is restricted to in-frame clones and leaves out a portion. The sample yields 130,000 to 150,000 clones, 85% to 90% seen once. This sample comprised peripheral blood, obtained 28 days after the second AZD1222 dose. Receptors originate from an adult who received the AZD1222 COVID-19 vaccine.

The chain links TRBV12-3 or TRBV12-4 to TRBJ1-5, with 8 bases fitting TRBD1. The CDR3 consists of 13 residues. With 9 bases clipped from V and 4 bases from J, the junction kept 5 bases outside the gene matches. The CDR3 sequence: CASQQGANQPQHF. The CDR3 DNA follows: TGTGCCAGTCAGCAGGGGGCGAATCAGCCCCAGCATTTT.

The rearrangement uses TRBV15 and TRBJ2-6; D might be TRBD1 (5 bases). The CDR3 consists of 15 residues. The V and J ends lost 4 bases and 0 bases respectively, with 7 bases between them. Germline loops: CDR1 LNHNV, CDR2 YYDKDF (reference sequence). The DNA of the CDR3 is TGTGCCACCAGCATCGACAGCTCTGGGGCCAACGTCCTGACTTTC. This codes for CATSIDSSGANVLTF.

In regard to this clone: One end of the junction varies from germline; a read error may be responsible. The chain employs TRBV10-2 and TRBJ2-7; 9 bases fit TRBD1. CDR1 and CDR2 from the germline V gene are WSHSY and SAAADI. The CDR3 spans 13 residues. The CDR3 DNA sequence: TGCGCCAGCAGTGGGCCAGGGGACAGGGCCGGAAACTTC. Amino acids: CASSGPGDRAGNF.

This clone was seen just once. This chain links TRBV2 with TRBJ2-5; a possible D gene is TRBD2 (6 bases). V lost 3 bases and J 5 bases, leaving 16 bases between the germline ends. Germline lookup yields CDR1 SNHLY and CDR2 FYNNEI. CDR3 size: 15 residues. The CDR3 region is CASSDKRAGMETQYF. In DNA form, the CDR3 reads TGTGCCAGCAGTGACAAACGCGCGGGGATGGAGACCCAGTACTTC. Supplemented by reference TRBV2 and TRBJ2-5, the full variable domain reads EPEVTQTPSHQVTQMGQEVILRCVPISNHLYFYWYRQILGQKVEFLVSFYNNEISEKSEIFDDQFSVERPDGSNFTLKIRSTKLEDSAMYFCASSDKRAGMETQYFGPGTRLLVL.

The chain has TRBV7-2 and TRBJ2-3; unclear D gene. V lost 4 bases, J lost 0 bases, and 5 bases lay in between. Looked up from germline, CDR1 is SGHTA and CDR2 is FQGNSA. The CDR3 has 13 residues. The CDR3 sequence: CASSYHSTDTQYF. CDR3 nucleotides: TGTGCCAGCAGCTACCATAGCACAGATACGCAGTATTTT.

The chain combines TRBV9 with TRBJ1-2; D gene ambiguous. The germline gives CDR1 SGDLS, CDR2 YYNGEE. The germline V and J ends were trimmed by 0 bases and 2 bases, with 8 bases remaining between them. The length of the CDR3 is 14 residues. The CDR3 spells CASSVGGQNYGYTF. DNA for the CDR3: TGTGCCAGCAGCGTAGGAGGTCAGAACTATGGCTACACCTTC.

This chain connects TRBV19 to TRBJ1-5; the match to TRBD1 covers 7 bases. This CDR3 has 16 residues. CDR1 and CDR2 (germline): LNHDA, SQIVND (reference sequence). The trim removed 7 bases at V and 0 bases at J, leaving 9 bases unmatched. The CDR3 nucleotides read TGTGCCAGTAACGAGGACAGGATTTATAGCAATCAGCCCCAGCATTTT. Translating it yields CASNEDRIYSNQPQHF.

Here the CDR3 reads CASSQTTGWVTAFF. The DNA for the CDR3 is TGTGCCAGCTCACAAACTACAGGGTGGGTAACGGCTTTCTTT. This chain connects TRBV18 to TRBJ1-1, with D possibly being TRBD1 (6 bases). CDR3 size: 14 residues. Looked up from germline, CDR1 is KGHSH and CDR2 is LQKENI. Trimming removed 4 bases at V and 11 bases at J, with 20 bases between.

This clone was observed a single time. The J gene is TRBJ2-3, the V gene TRBV2; 9 bases agree with TRBD2. The CDR3 has 14 amino acids. Trimming removed 6 bases from V and 1 base from J; junction bases left unmatched: 2. Germline CDR1 reads SNHLY; CDR2 reads FYNNEI. CDR3 DNA sequence: TGTGCCAGCAGAATAGCGGGGGGCACAGATACGCAGTATTTT. Translated, it gives CASRIAGGTDTQYF.

This chain connects TRBV11-2 to TRBJ2-3; the D gene is possibly TRBD1 (5 bases). Trimming took 5 bases from V and 9 from J, leaving 21 bases between them. Germline V gives CDR1 SGHAT, CDR2 FQNNGV. CDR3 length equals 15 residues. CDR3 in DNA: TGTGCCAGCAGCATTATTGGGGCGCTTCACGCGACGCAGTATTTT. Amino acids: CASSIIGALHATQYF. Looking up the rest from reference TRBV11-2 and TRBJ2-3 gives the full variable domain: EAGVAQSPRYKIIEKRQSVAFWCNPISGHATLYWYQQILGQGPKLLIQFQNNGVVDDSQLPKDRFSAERLKGVDSTLKIQPAKLEDSAVYLCASSIIGALHATQYFGPGTRLTVL.

This chain uses TRBV5-1 with TRBJ2-5; no definite D call. The CDR3 contains 15 residues. With 0 bases removed from V and 2 bases from J, the gap between germline ends came to 11 bases. In germline, CDR1 is SGHRS, CDR2 YFSETQ. The CDR3 spells CASSLGVGQQETQYF. Here the CDR3 DNA reads TGCGCCAGCAGCTTGGGGGTCGGGCAACAAGAGACCCAGTACTTC.

This chain links TRBV7-9 with TRBJ2-7, with D tentatively TRBD2 (6 bases). V gave up 0 bases and J gave up 0 bases, with 9 bases separating them. This CDR3 has 15 residues. Germline CDR1 SEHNR, CDR2 FQNEAQ (reference sequence). CDR3 nucleotides: TGTGCCAGCAGCTTAGCGTACGGGGGCTCCTACGAGCAGTACTTC. Translated: CASSLAYGGSYEQYF.

The chain recombines TRBV4-1 with TRBJ1-5; no firm D call. Trimming removed 2 bases at V and 7 bases at J, with 12 bases between. Germline CDR1 and CDR2: MGHRA and YSYEKL. The CDR3 spans 14 residues. CDR3 nucleotides: TGCGCCAGCAGCCAATTTGGGGTCAGGCAGCCCCAGCATTTT. It specifies CASSQFGVRQPQHF.